A single sample is the source of the 10 T cell receptor beta chains below, sequenced in a study of blood T cell repertoires in COVID-19. Clones were sequenced by immunoSEQ multiplex PCR, and TCRdb holds only the in-frame ones, with some missing. Of 150,000 or so clones listed, 65% to 85% are singletons. The sample consisted of PBMCs or T cells enriched from blood (not recorded which). The receptors come from a man aged 70-80 years who had been exposed to COVID-19.

The V and J genes are TRBV11-3 and TRBJ1-1; maybe TRBD1 (5 bases). The CDR3 loop spans 18 amino acids. The germline V gene has CDR1 SGHNT and CDR2 YENEEA. With 2 bases removed from V and 1 base from J, the gap between germline ends came to 20 bases. Here the CDR3 reads CASSLCVYSQAPNTEAFF. DNA of the CDR3: TGTGCCAGCAGCTTATGTGTGTACTCACAGGCCCCGAACACTGAAGCTTTCTTT. The full variable domain, its missing parts supplied by reference TRBV11-3 and TRBJ1-1, is EAGVVQSPRYKIIEKKQPVAFWCNPISGHNTLYWYLQNLGQGPELLIRYENEEAVDDSQLPKDRFSAERLKGVDSTLKIQPAELGDSAVYLCASSLCVYSQAPNTEAFFGQGTRLTVV.

The gene calls are TRBV30 and TRBJ2-5; 9 bases are a match to TRBD1. The trim removed 7 bases at V and 5 bases at J, leaving 14 bases unmatched. The CDR3 totals 15 residues. The germline V gene has CDR1 GTSNPN and CDR2 SVGIG (reference sequence). The CDR3 bases are TGTGCCTCCCAGGGACAGGGTACCTCAGGGGAGACCCAGTACTTC. It specifies CASQGQGTSGETQYF.

In this sample, this clone turned up a few times. The rearrangement joins TRBV5-1 to TRBJ1-2; unclear D gene. This CDR3 comprises 15 residues. V gave up 0 bases and J gave up 3 bases, with 12 bases separating them. Germline V gene data show CDR1 as SGHRS and CDR2 as YFSETQ. In nucleotides, the CDR3 is TGCGCCAGCAGCTTGGACGTCCAGGCATACTATGGCTACACCTTC. Protein sequence: CASSLDVQAYYGYTF.

The chain has TRBV13 and TRBJ1-4, with unresolved D. The CDR3 covers 18 residues. Germline values: CDR1 PRHDT, CDR2 FYEKMQ (reference sequence). Trimming pared 5 bases from V and 0 bases from J, leaving 19 bases between. CDR3 bases: TGTGCCAGCAGCACCCGACGGGGAGTGATGGCAACTAATGAAAAACTGTTTTTT. It yields the protein CASSTRRGVMATNEKLFF. The whole variable domain, filled in from reference TRBV13 and TRBJ1-4, reads AAGVIQSPRHLIKEKRETATLKCYPIPRHDTVYWYQQGPGQDPQFLISFYEKMQSDKGSIPDRFSAQQFSDYHSELNMSSLELGDSALYFCASSTRRGVMATNEKLFFGSGTQLSVL.

The chain employs TRBV5-4 and TRBJ2-5; 7 positions match TRBD2. V lost 4 bases and J lost 2; bases outside the gene matches: 8. Germline CDR1 SGHNT, CDR2 YYREEE (reference sequence). This CDR3 is 15 amino acids long. CDR3 in DNA: TGTGCCAGCAGCCAAGGGGCGGGAGTGCAAGAGACCCAGTACTTC. Translating gives CASSQGAGVQETQYF.

The CDR3: CASRGTAYNSPLHF. The DNA for the CDR3 is TGTGCCAGCAGGGGGACAGCCTATAATTCACCCCTCCACTTT. This rearrangement joins TRBV14 to TRBJ1-6, with 7 bases lining up with TRBD1. Looked up from germline, CDR1 is SGHDN and CDR2 is FVKESK. The CDR3 extends over 14 amino acids. V dropped 6 bases and J dropped 2; count of bases not matched to a gene: 1.

This rearrangement joins TRBV18 to TRBJ2-5, with 7 bases identical to TRBD1. The CDR3 runs to 15 residues. Per the germline V gene, CDR1 is KGHSH and CDR2 is LQKENI. Losses at the gene ends were 1 base for V and 5 bases for J; bases not matched to a gene: 7. CDR3 DNA sequence: TGTGCCAGCTCACCACAGGGGGCTTACGGGGAGACCCAGTACTTC. Amino acid sequence: CASSPQGAYGETQYF. Complete variable domain (other parts from reference TRBV18 and TRBJ2-5): NAGVMQNPRHLVRRRGQEARLRCSPMKGHSHVYWYRQLPEEGLKFMVYLQKENIIDESGMPKERFSAEFPKEGPSILRIQQVVRGDSAAYFCASSPQGAYGETQYFGPGTRLLVL.

The chain joins TRBV19 to TRBJ1-6; D is ambiguous. Germline CDR1 reads LNHDA; CDR2 reads SQIVND (reference sequence). The CDR3 consists of 14 residues. V lost 3 bases and J 9 bases, leaving 12 bases between the germline ends. The CDR3, as DNA: TGTGCCAGTAGTATCCCCAACTCCGGTTCACCCCTCCACTTT. Protein product: CASSIPNSGSPLHF.

The genes are TRBV5-1 and TRBJ2-5; unclear D gene. This CDR3 is 11 amino acids long. The ends were cut back, 3 bases at V and 2 bases at J, with 2 bases in the middle. Germline-derived CDR1 and CDR2 are SGHRS and YFSETQ. The CDR3 here is CASSSQETQYF. In nucleotides, the CDR3 is TGCGCCAGCAGCTCGCAAGAGACCCAGTACTTC.

V is TRBV7-9 and J is TRBJ2-7, with 7 bases that match TRBD2. Unmatched junction bases numbered 11, after V lost 4 bases and J lost 5 bases. CDR1 SEHNR and CDR2 FQNEAQ come from the germline V gene (reference sequence). The CDR3 sequence is 15 residues long. As DNA, the CDR3 is TGTGCCAGCAGCTCACCCGGGACTACCTTCGACGAGCAGTACTTC. Its protein product is CASSSPGTTFDEQYF.